The 14 T cell receptor beta chains below come from one sample, sequenced in a study of spatial heterogeneity in lung cancer. TCRdb redid the calling of the 5' RACE reads with MiXCR, one entry per CDR3 protein. The sample gives thousands of distinct CDR3 sequences, about 16% of which show up once; 20% to 25% is in the top ten. Time point defined: sample taken at primary tumor resection. Whole RNA came from tumor, nontumor lung or frozen PBMC and was sequenced without being sorted. The material was normal lung tissue next to the tumor, obtained at surgery. The receptor set was obtained from a male donor with early-stage non-small cell lung cancer.

This clonotype is judged medium-sized. The chain links TRBV2 to TRBJ2-7; D may be TRBD1 (6 bases). This CDR3 is built from 15 residues. Germline-derived CDR1 and CDR2 are SNHLY and FYNNEI. Trimming removed 10 bases at V and 0 bases at J, with 19 bases between. The CDR3 DNA reads TGTGCCACCCAGCCCCGGAACAGGGCCTCCTACGAGCAGTACTTC. Encoded protein: CATQPRNRASYEQYF.

This clonotype is classed as medium-sized. The CDR3 here is CASSLAGWAGELFF. The CDR3 DNA sequence: TGTGCCAGCAGTTTAGCGGGTTGGGCCGGGGAGCTGTTTTTT. The gene calls are TRBV28 and TRBJ2-2; D might be TRBD2 (5 bases). Trimming left V 2 bases short and J 6 bases short, with 10 bases between. In germline, CDR1 is MDHEN, CDR2 SYDVKM. The CDR3 spans 14 residues.

The sample holds many counts of this clonotype. The genes are TRBV20-1 and TRBJ2-1, with TRBD2 identical over 8 bases. Trimming cost V 6 bases and J 8 bases; bases outside gene matches: 12. The CDR3 runs to 14 residues. CDR1 is DFQATT and CDR2 is SNEGSKA in the germline V gene (reference sequence). The CDR3 coding sequence is TGCAGTGCCACCTCCGGGACTAGTATCCATGAGCAGTTCTTC. This translates into CSATSGTSIHEQFF.

For this clonotype: A much more abundant neighbour one base away suggests this may be a read error. The chain combines TRBV7-2 with TRBJ1-5; D call uncertain. The CDR3 loop spans 13 amino acids. Germline values: CDR1 SGHTA, CDR2 FQGNSA. The CDR3 nucleotides read TGTGTCAGCAGCTTAGGTGCCGTTCAGCCCCAGCATTTT. Translated: CVSSLGAVQPQHF.

The rearrangement uses TRBV10-3 and TRBJ2-1, with 8 bases aligning to TRBD2. Trimming at V came to 10 bases and at J to 8 bases, leaving 13 bases not matched to a gene. The CDR3 is made up of 14 amino acids. In germline, CDR1 is ENHRY, CDR2 SYGVKD. In DNA form, the CDR3 reads TGTGCCACCCGGGCCCGGGAGGGCCTGGATGAGCAGTTCTTC. Encoded protein: CATRAREGLDEQFF.

This clonotype is judged medium-sized. Lacking the conserved final phenylalanine or tryptophan, this CDR3 likely reflects a read error. No DNA is shown, since the ends of the CDR3 on it are uncertain; the CDR3 is the one TCRdb lists. J is TRBJ2-7 and V is TRBV5-8; the table's TRBD1 call for D was not verified on the DNA. CDR1 and CDR2 from the germline V gene are SGHTS and YDEGEE. From its first to its last residue, the CDR3 has 12 amino acids. CDR3 residues: CASSLDEGQVVL.

This clonotype rates as medium-sized (0.01 to 0.1%). The chain links TRBV4-1 to TRBJ2-3; D is perhaps TRBD1 (5 bases). The CDR3 has 14 residues. Trimming shortened V by 6 bases and J by 4 bases, and 14 bases separated the two germline ends. Germline-derived CDR1 and CDR2 are MGHRA and YSYEKL. The CDR3 protein is CASSPGGAPDTQYF. The CDR3 DNA follows: TGCGCCAGCAGTCCAGGTGGGGCCCCAGATACGCAGTATTTT.

There are a few counts of this clonotype. The V and J genes are TRBV7-9 and TRBJ2-3; D perhaps matches TRBD1 (6 bases). Trimming removed 7 bases from V and 2 bases from J, with 13 bases in between. The CDR3 loop spans 14 amino acids. Germline CDR1 is SEHNR and CDR2 is FQNEAQ (reference sequence). Written as DNA, the CDR3 is TGTGCCAGCACCAAGGGGGTATTCACAGATACGCAGTATTTT. It encodes CASTKGVFTDTQYF.

This clonotype is labeled as medium-sized (0.01 to 0.1%). J is TRBJ1-5 and V is TRBV2; D is unresolved. In germline, CDR1 is SNHLY, CDR2 FYNNEI. V lost 7 bases and J 5 bases, leaving 9 bases between the germline ends. This CDR3 spans 12 amino acids. The CDR3 sequence is CASTSGYQPQHF. The CDR3 nucleotides are TGTGCCAGCACTTCTGGGTATCAGCCCCAGCATTTT.

This clonotype is judged medium-sized (0.01 to 0.1%). This chain joins TRBV6-1 and TRBJ2-1, with TRBD2 identical over 9 bases. The CDR3 covers 15 residues. The V segment lost 4 bases and the J segment 2 bases; nucleotides outside the gene matches: 3. The V gene's germline CDR1 is MNHNS and CDR2 SASEGT. Here the CDR3 DNA reads TGTGCCAGCAGTGTAGCTAGCGGGACCTACAATGAGCAGTTCTTC. It codes for CASSVASGTYNEQFF.

This clonotype was counted a few times. The chain recombines TRBV10-3 with TRBJ2-2, with TRBD2 identical over 10 bases. The CDR3 length is 17 residues. Germline V CDR1 and CDR2: ENHRY, SYGVKD. The V and J ends lost 0 bases and 2 bases, in that order; junction bases with no gene match: 3. CDR3 protein: CAISESLAGVNTGELFF. The CDR3 bases are TGTGCCATCAGTGAGTCGCTAGCGGGAGTTAACACCGGGGAGCTGTTTTTT.

In this sample, this clonotype turned up many times. This sequence joins TRBV7-8 and TRBJ1-1; TRBD1 might be the D (5 bases). The ends were cut back, 1 base at V and 3 bases at J, with 9 bases in the middle. The CDR3 sequence is 14 residues long. CDR1 and CDR2 (germline): SGHVS, FQNEAQ. CDR3 in amino acids: CASSLERGHTEAFF. In DNA, the CDR3 is TGTGCCAGCAGCTTAGAGCGGGGCCACACTGAAGCTTTCTTT.

This clonotype was seen at least ten times. The chain couples TRBV19 to TRBJ1-2; 7 bases are a match to TRBD1. Germline CDR1 reads LNHDA; CDR2 reads SQIVND (reference sequence). Trimming cost V 7 bases and J 4 bases; bases outside gene matches: 9. The length of the CDR3 is 14 residues. CDR3 bases: TGTGCCAGTAACCCGGGACAGCACTTCTATGGCTACACCTTC. Its protein is CASNPGQHFYGYTF.

By share of the sample, this clonotype is medium-sized. V usage is TRBV7-2 and J usage is TRBJ2-3, with 8 positions matching TRBD2. Germline-derived CDR1 and CDR2 are SGHTA and FQGNSA. V dropped 5 bases and J dropped 4; count of bases not matched to a gene: 5. The CDR3 is made up of 14 amino acids. The CDR3 spells CASSLRAGADTQYF. The CDR3, as DNA: TGTGCCAGCAGCCTAAGAGCGGGAGCAGATACGCAGTATTTT. The full variable domain, with the rest looked up from reference TRBV7-2 and TRBJ2-3, is GAGVSQSPSNKVTEKGKDVELRCDPISGHTALYWYRQSLGQGLEFLIYFQGNSAPDKSGLPSDRFSAERTGGSVSTLTIQRTQQEDSAVYLCASSLRAGADTQYFGPGTRLTVL.